The clone carrying this TCR beta chain has just one count. The antigen remains undetermined. This specimen comes from a study of cytomegalovirus exposure and HLA in healthy donors. This CDR3 is built from 14 residues. Unmatched junction bases numbered 5, after V lost 4 bases and J lost 5 bases. Per the germline V gene, CDR1 is SGHDT and CDR2 is YYEEEE. Sequenced by immunoSEQ multiplex PCR; TCRdb stores in-frame clones only, minus some. The data show about 98,000 clones, roughly nine tenths seen once. Study-level findings and limits: In vitro testing confirmed three CMV-associated chains as specific for CMV antigens. Associated with cytomegalovirus, according to the listing, were some 150 TCR beta chains. Reports showed the classifier diagnosing cytomegalovirus status with high specificity and sensitivity. The finding came from a later analysis; first-cohort TCR clusters tended to co-occur in the 95 to 150 validation repertoires.

Input material: PBMCs. This clonotype originated in a woman between 25 and 40 years old in good health and CMV-seronegative. The genes are TRBV5-6 and TRBJ2-1; 8 bases are shared with TRBD1. For the CDR3, the DNA is TGTGCCAGCAGCCCGGACAGGGTTCACAATGAGCAGTTCTTC. Its protein product is CASSPDRVHNEQFF.